This T cell receptor beta chain was documented in a study of shared clonotypes between healthy human individuals. Terminally differentiated effector memory CD45RA+ cells were excluded by CCR7 positive selection of CD45RO-negative cells. Unmatched junction bases numbered 4, after V lost 3 bases and J lost 5 bases. The germline V gene has CDR1 SGDLS and CDR2 YYNGEE. CDR3 length: 14 amino acids. The data were produced by immunoSEQ multiplex PCR, yet TCRdb's version contains in-frame clones alone and is incomplete. The table includes hundreds of thousands of clones, 90% to 95% detected once. The chain joins TRBV9 to TRBJ2-7; TRBD2 matches 11 bases. This clonotype was sampled from a woman in her twenties or thirties in good health. The sequenced sample consisted of naive CD8+ T cells sorted from blood. The DNA of the CDR3 is TGTGCCAGCAGCGACACTAGCGGGAGCAACGAGCAGTACTTC. It codes for CASSDTSGSNEQYF.